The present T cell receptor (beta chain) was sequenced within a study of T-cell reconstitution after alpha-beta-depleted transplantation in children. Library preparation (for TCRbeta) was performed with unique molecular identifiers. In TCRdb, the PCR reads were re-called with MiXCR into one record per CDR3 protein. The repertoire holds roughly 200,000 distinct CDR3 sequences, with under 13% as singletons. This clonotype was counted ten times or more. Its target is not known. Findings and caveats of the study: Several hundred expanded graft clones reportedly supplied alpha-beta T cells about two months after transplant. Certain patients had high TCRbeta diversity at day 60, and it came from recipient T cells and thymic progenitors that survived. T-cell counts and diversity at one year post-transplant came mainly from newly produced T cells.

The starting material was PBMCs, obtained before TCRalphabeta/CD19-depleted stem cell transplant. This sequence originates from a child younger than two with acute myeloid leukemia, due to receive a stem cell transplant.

This CDR3 reads CASSGIVRIDSYEQYF. As DNA, the CDR3 is TGTGCCAGCAGTGGGATCGTACGTATCGACTCCTACGAGCAGTACTTC. The chain uses TRBV5-6 and TRBJ2-7; no reliable D call. CDR1 is SGHDT, CDR2 YYEEEE, per germline. This CDR3 has 16 residues. With 5 bases removed from V and 0 bases from J, the gap between germline ends came to 18 bases. Filled out from reference TRBV5-6 and TRBJ2-7, the complete variable domain reads DAGVTQSPTHLIKTRGQQVTLRCSPKSGHDTVSWYQQALGQGPQFIFQYYEEEERQRGNFPDRFSGHQFPNYSSELNVNALLLGDSALYLCASSGIVRIDSYEQYFGPGTRLTVT.